This TCR beta chain stems from a study of T cell clones after liver transplantation. Study information: Immunosuppression withdrawal was tried within 2 years after liver transplantation in this trial. As an antigen-independent comparator, third-party-reactive TCRbeta sequences came from pre-transplant mixed lymphocyte reactions.

The table came from immunoSEQ multiplex PCR; TCRdb's copy has only in-frame clones and leaves some out. The repertoire holds some 120,000 clones, with just over 90% as singletons. CDR1 and CDR2 from the germline V gene are MDHEN and SYDVKM. The CDR3 has 18 amino acids. V lost 1 base to trimming and J lost 3 bases; unmatched junction nucleotides: 11. This chain connects TRBV28 to TRBJ2-2; 7 bases agree with TRBD2. The receptor's source is a human patient who received a liver transplant. Some T cells may be graft donor cells. The sample here was CD4+ T cells from blood, taken 12 months after liver transplant. CDR3 DNA sequence: TGTGCCAGCAGTTTATCGTCGTTGGTGGGAGGGGACACCGGGGAGCTGTTTTTT. Protein product: CASSLSSLVGGDTGELFF.